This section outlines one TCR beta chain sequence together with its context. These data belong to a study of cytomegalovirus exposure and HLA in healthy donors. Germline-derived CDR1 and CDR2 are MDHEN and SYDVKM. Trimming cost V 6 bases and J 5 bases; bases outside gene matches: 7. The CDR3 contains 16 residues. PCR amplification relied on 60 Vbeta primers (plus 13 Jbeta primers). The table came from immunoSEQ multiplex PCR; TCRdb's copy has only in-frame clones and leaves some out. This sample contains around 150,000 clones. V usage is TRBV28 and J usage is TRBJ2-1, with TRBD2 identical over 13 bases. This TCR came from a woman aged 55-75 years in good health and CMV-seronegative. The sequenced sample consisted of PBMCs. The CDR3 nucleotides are TGTGCCAGCAGCCTCCCGGGACTAGCGGGAAACAATGAGCAGTTCTTC. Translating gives CASSLPGLAGNNEQFF. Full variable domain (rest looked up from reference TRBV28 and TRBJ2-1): DVKVTQSSRYLVKRTGEKVFLECVQDMDHENMFWYRQDPGLGLRLIYFSYDVKMKEKGDIPEGYSVSREKKERFSLILESASTNQTSMYLCASSLPGLAGNNEQFFGPGTRLTVL.